Listed below are T cell receptor beta chains from one sample, sequenced in a study of T cell changes during pregnancy in multiple sclerosis. Sequencing used immunoSEQ multiplex PCR; TCRdb keeps in-frame clones, though not all of them. Of under 35,000 clones in the sample, 87% were seen once. This sample comprised CD8+ T cells from peripheral blood mononuclear cells, obtained before pregnancy. These receptors were collected from a female donor with multiple sclerosis, enrolled in a pregnancy study. CDR3s include the opening cysteine and the closing phenylalanine or tryptophan. A D gene is named only where the DNA matches it firmly.

D,J,V,CDR3
.,TRBJ2-1,TRBV9,CASSVGGPPHNEQFF
.,TRBJ2-1,TRBV9,CASSVGVGGDEQFF
.,TRBJ2-1,TRBV20-1,CSATNYNEQFF
TRBD2,TRBJ2-1,TRBV4-1,CASSQAASGYNEQFF
.,TRBJ2-7,TRBV7-9,CASSFPNSYEQYF
TRBD2,TRBJ2-2,TRBV7-8,CASSLELAGMINTGELFF
.,TRBJ1-2,TRBV9,CASSETTGTYGYTF
TRBD1,TRBJ1-1,TRBV29-1,CSFRTGEGTEAFF
TRBD2,TRBJ2-1,TRBV19,CASSISGGVSYNEQFF
.,TRBJ1-4,TRBV6-6,CASSYSNPEAEKLFF
TRBD2,TRBJ2-1,TRBV15,CATSRGIAGGRDEQFF
TRBD2,TRBJ2-1,TRBV27,CASSLTAGIYNEQFF
.,TRBJ2-7,TRBV19,CASSIDGYEQYF
TRBD1,TRBJ2-7,TRBV15,CAIQPRQGHEQYF
.,TRBJ2-7,TRBV19,CASSDGQSAYEQYF
TRBD2,TRBJ2-1,TRBV5-1,CASSLAGTSGTEQFF
.,TRBJ2-1,TRBV7-9,CASSWVQGLLDEQFF
.,TRBJ2-7,TRBV30,CAWAWGSSYEQYF
.,TRBJ1-3,TRBV19,CASHHLGDRFSGNTIYF
.,TRBJ1-2,TRBV5-6,CASSPDTAWNGYTF
TRBD1,TRBJ1-5,TRBV27,CASSLKGPGQGVDSNQPQHF
TRBD1,TRBJ1-1,TRBV5-4,CASSFWTGKSTQAFF
.,TRBJ2-1,TRBV2,CASTLYNEQFF
.,TRBJ2-2,TRBV10-3,CAISRRAVTGELFF
.,TRBJ2-5,TRBV6-4,CASSEGGGTKETQYF
.,TRBJ2-7,TRBV6-6,CASSSSSFVTYEQYF
.,TRBJ1-1,TRBV5-4,CASSLATGGDTEAFF
.,TRBJ1-4,TRBV7-9,CASSLQQGGIKRLFF
TRBD1,TRBJ1-1,TRBV27,CASRPTGMNTEAFF
.,TRBJ2-3,TRBV27,CASSRIHSDSGTDTQYF
.,TRBJ2-2,TRBV6-5,CASSYSETGELFF
.,TRBJ1-1,TRBV5-5,CASSLVNQNGNTEAFF
TRBD1,TRBJ1-1,TRBV5-6,CASSPGQGEAFF
.,TRBJ1-3,TRBV13,CASSLGVAGNTIYF
TRBD2,TRBJ2-3,TRBV5-4,CASSLGPLAGVGDTQYF
.,TRBJ1-6,TRBV11-3,CASSLDRVAQGVNSPLHF
.,TRBJ2-1,TRBV7-9,CASSPWGADNEQFF
.,TRBJ2-2,TRBV19,CASSAEGVGPTGELFF
.,TRBJ2-1,TRBV4-1,CASSSGVEQFF
TRBD2,TRBJ2-3,TRBV11-3,CASSSRLAGSYTDTQYF
.,TRBJ2-2,TRBV27,CASSLFYTGELFF
TRBD2,TRBJ2-3,TRBV7-3,CASSPTSGGAPDTQYF
TRBD1,TRBJ2-2,TRBV6-1,CASRTGDTGELFF
.,TRBJ2-1,TRBV28,CASSSIGGFSPNEQFF
TRBD2,TRBJ2-3,TRBV30,CAWRTSGETDTQYF
.,TRBJ1-3,TRBV28,CASSFVGNTIYF
.,TRBJ2-6,TRBV6-4,CASSELGGSASGANVLTF
TRBD1,TRBJ2-7,TRBV7-9,CASSPSGTGGYEQYF
TRBD1,TRBJ2-5,TRBV30,CAWGVGTGKETQYF
.,TRBJ1-6,TRBV6-6,CASLAGVGNSPLHF
.,TRBJ1-3,TRBV6-5,CASSYSISSGNTIYF
.,TRBJ2-1,TRBV7-2,CASRASSYNEQFF
.,TRBJ1-1,TRBV4-1,CASSQVGSRTEAFF
TRBD2,TRBJ2-3,TRBV7-3,CASSLGLAGGPDTQYF
TRBD2,TRBJ2-3,TRBV19,CASSIVAGGRDTQYF
TRBD2,TRBJ2-3,TRBV9,CASSVLAGADTQYF
TRBD2,TRBJ2-3,TRBV11-3,CASSLKREGTDTQYF
TRBD2,TRBJ2-1,TRBV6-4,CASSDPAGGIHNEQFF
.,TRBJ2-1,TRBV27,CASSLWQNYNEQFF